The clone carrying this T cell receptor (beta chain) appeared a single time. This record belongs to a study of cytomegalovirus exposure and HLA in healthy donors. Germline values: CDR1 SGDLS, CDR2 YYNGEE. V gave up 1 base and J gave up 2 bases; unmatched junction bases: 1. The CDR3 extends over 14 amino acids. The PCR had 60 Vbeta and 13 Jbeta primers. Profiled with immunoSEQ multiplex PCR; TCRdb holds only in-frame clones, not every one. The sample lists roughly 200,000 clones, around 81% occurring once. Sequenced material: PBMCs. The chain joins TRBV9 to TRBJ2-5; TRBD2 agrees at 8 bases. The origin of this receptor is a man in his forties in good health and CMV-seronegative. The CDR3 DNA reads TGTGCCAGCAGCGTATCTAGCGGGCAAGAGACCCAGTACTTC. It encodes CASSVSSGQETQYF.